These 6 T cell receptor beta chains came from one sample sequenced in a study of regulatory T cells in long-lasting Graves disease. Through Arm-PCR of CDR3 regions and iRepertoire HTBI primers, TCR beta libraries were built. TCRdb recomputed calls from the multiplex PCR reads with MiXCR, one row per CDR3 protein. The repertoire holds approximately 300,000 distinct CDR3 sequences, with 15% to 20% as singletons. Indicated time point: newly diagnosed GD, antithyroid drugs for less than 3 months. PBMC-extracted RNA yielded the TCR library. This material consisted of peripheral blood mononuclear cells (PBMCs), taken at new diagnosis, from a patient treated with antithyroid drugs. The receptor source for this set is a female donor with Graves disease.

The chain joins TRBV5-1 to TRBJ2-7; D gene ambiguous. The V end lost 2 bases, the J end lost 0 bases, and 6 bases lay between the germline ends. The V gene's germline CDR1 is SGHRS and CDR2 YFSETQ. The CDR3 has 13 amino acids. Written as DNA, the CDR3 is TGCGCCAGCAGCTTCAAGGGCTCCTACGAGCAGTACTTC. This codes for CASSFKGSYEQYF.

This clonotype showed up many times. The junction and the germline gene differ at one end; a read error may be behind it. The CDR3 here is CASSSSSPQGTQYF. As DNA, the CDR3 is TGTGCCAGCAGCTCCTCTTCGCCTCAAGGGACCCAGTACTTC. The rearrangement uses TRBV7-3 and TRBJ2-5; no firm D call. The germline V gene has CDR1 SGHTA and CDR2 FQGTGA. The length of the CDR3 is 14 residues.

Note on this clonotype: A read error likely explains this, since a far larger clone differs by one base. The rearrangement joins TRBV29-1 to TRBJ2-1, with TRBD1 matching 9 bases. The CDR3 sequence is 13 residues long. J lost 10 bases, V lost 4 bases, and 8 bases had no gene match. CDR1 SQVTM and CDR2 ANQGSEA come from the germline V gene. CDR3 in DNA: TGCAGCGTTGCGGGACAGGGAGGCTACGAGCAGTTCTTC. The encoded protein is CSVAGQGGYEQFF.

This clonotype was detected many times. The rearrangement links TRBV10-3 to TRBJ2-7, with D possibly being TRBD1 or TRBD2 (5 bases each). The CDR3 length is 15 residues. V dropped 6 bases and J dropped 3 bases, with 18 bases sitting between them. Germline V gene lookup returns CDR1 ENHRY and CDR2 SYGVKD. CDR3 loop: CAISTSGDGYYEQYF. The CDR3 nucleotides read TGTGCCATCAGCACGTCTGGGGACGGGTACTACGAGCAGTACTTC.

A remark on this clonotype: A far larger clone is a single base away, which makes a read error likely. The chain has TRBV19 and TRBJ2-1, with unresolved D. CDR1 LNHDA and CDR2 SQIVND come from the germline V gene (reference sequence). The CDR3 covers 12 residues. The V and J ends lost 9 bases and 10 bases respectively, with 16 bases between them. CDR3 nucleotide sequence: TGTGCCAGCGAAGGCAGTAACTACGAGCAGTTCTTC. Translated: CASEGSNYEQFF.

The J gene is TRBJ2-1, the V gene TRBV6-5; 8 nucleotides align to TRBD2. The CDR3 runs 17 residues. Germline CDR1 and CDR2: MNHEY and SVGAGI. V shed 1 base and J 0 bases; nucleotides not matched to a gene: 5. The CDR3 DNA sequence: TGTGCCAGCAGTTACTTCGGGGGGGGCAGCTCCTACAATGAGCAGTTCTTC. Translating gives CASSYFGGGSSYNEQFF.